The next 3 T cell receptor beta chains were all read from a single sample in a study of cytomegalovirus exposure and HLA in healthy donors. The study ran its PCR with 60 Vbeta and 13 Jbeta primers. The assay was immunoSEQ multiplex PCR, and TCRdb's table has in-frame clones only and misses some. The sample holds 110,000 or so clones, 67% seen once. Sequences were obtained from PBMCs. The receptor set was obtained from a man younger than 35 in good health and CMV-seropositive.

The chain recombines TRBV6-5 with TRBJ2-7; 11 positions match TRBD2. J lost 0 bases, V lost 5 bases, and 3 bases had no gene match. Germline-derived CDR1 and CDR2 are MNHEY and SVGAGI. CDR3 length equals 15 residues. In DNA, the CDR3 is TGTGCCAGCAGTACTAGCGGGGGAAACTCCTACGAGCAGTACTTC. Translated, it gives CASSTSGGNSYEQYF.

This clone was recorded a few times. The CDR3 sequence is CASSLVGRGLWNTGELFF. CDR3 bases: TGTGCCAGCAGTTTAGTTGGCAGGGGGCTCTGGAACACCGGGGAGCTGTTTTTT. The chain is built from TRBV28 and TRBJ2-2; 8 bases line up with TRBD1. The CDR3 is made up of 18 amino acids. With V trimmed by 2 bases and J by 1 base, 9 bases remained unmatched. Germline values: CDR1 MDHEN, CDR2 SYDVKM.

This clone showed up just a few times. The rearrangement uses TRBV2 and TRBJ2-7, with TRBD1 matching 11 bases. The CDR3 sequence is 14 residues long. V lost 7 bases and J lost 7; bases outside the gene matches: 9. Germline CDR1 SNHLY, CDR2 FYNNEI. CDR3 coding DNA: TGTGCCAGCACCGGACAGGGGGCCCTCCTGGAGCAGTACTTC. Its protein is CASTGQGALLEQYF. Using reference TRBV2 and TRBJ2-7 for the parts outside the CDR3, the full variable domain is EPEVTQTPSHQVTQMGQEVILRCVPISNHLYFYWYRQILGQKVEFLVSFYNNEISEKSEIFDDQFSVERPDGSNFTLKIRSTKLEDSAMYFCASTGQGALLEQYFGPGTRLTVT.